This TCR beta chain was captured by sequencing in a study of response to subunit inactivated influenza vaccine. Findings and limits, study-wide: That few new T cells are recruited by each seasonal influenza vaccination was the authors' suggestion.

Each CDR3 protein gets one entry after TCRdb re-called the RT-PCR reads with MiXCR. Here the sample spans under 200,000 distinct CDR3 sequences, roughly 10% being singletons. This clonotype was counted only a few times. What it recognizes is unknown. The germline gives CDR1 SGHDN, CDR2 FVKESK. The V gene end was trimmed by 2 bases and the J gene end by 3 bases; junction bases not matched to a gene: 7. The CDR3 has 15 amino acids. The source is a man aged 45-69 years who received an inactivated influenza vaccine. The source was CD8+ T cells sorted from PBMCs, collected less than 30 months after vaccination. This chain links TRBV14 with TRBJ2-7; 7 bases align to TRBD1. The CDR3 DNA is TGTGCCAGCAGCCAACGGGACAGAGTGATCTACGAGCAGTACTTC. Its translation is CASSQRDRVIYEQYF.